This T cell receptor (beta chain) was identified in a study of blood T cell repertoires in COVID-19. The V end lost 8 bases, the J end lost 1 base, and 11 bases lay between the germline ends. The V gene's germline CDR1 is MNHEY and CDR2 SVGAGI. The CDR3 totals 13 residues. Only in-frame clones appear in the TCRdb table, and some are missing; sequencing was by immunoSEQ multiplex PCR. The data contain 250,000 to 350,000 clones, more than 80% of them seen just once; the ten biggest clones take up 2% to 3%. This TCR came from a woman between 18 and 29 years old who had recovered from COVID-19. The chain couples TRBV6-5 to TRBJ1-2, with D perhaps TRBD1 (6 bases). The source material was PBMCs or T cells enriched from blood (not recorded which). The CDR3 loop reads CASRDTVNYGYTF. In DNA, the CDR3 is TGTGCCAGCCGGGACACCGTTAACTATGGCTACACCTTC.